The next 19 T cell receptor beta chains were all read from a single sample in a study of blood T cells in healthy people across ages. A second 7 to 11 cycle PCR used barcoded and J-beta primers. TCRdb re-called the 5' RACE reads through MiXCR, storing one row per CDR3 protein. The sample holds fewer than 800,000 distinct CDR3 sequences, around a quarter seen once. These data also formed part of another study, on T cells of mothers and their children.

Material: blood. The receptors here all came from a boy younger than 18 in good health.

The chain is built from TRBV24-1 and TRBJ2-3; D perhaps matches TRBD2 (7 bases). The CDR3 has 15 residues. The germline gives CDR1 KGHDR, CDR2 SFDVKD. The germline V and J ends were trimmed by 4 bases and 5 bases, with 15 bases remaining between them. The CDR3 sequence: CATSDRGGGGDTQYF. The CDR3 DNA sequence: TGTGCCACCAGTGACAGGGGCGGGGGAGGAGATACGCAGTATTTT.

A few counts support this clonotype. CDR3 sequence: CSVASGTGETQYF. DNA of the CDR3: TGCAGCGTTGCGAGCGGGACAGGGGAGACCCAGTACTTC. The rearrangement links TRBV29-1 to TRBJ2-5, with 9 nucleotides matching TRBD1. CDR1 and CDR2 (germline): SQVTM, ANQGSEA. Losses at the gene ends were 4 bases for V and 5 bases for J; bases not matched to a gene: 5. The CDR3 consists of 13 residues.

The CDR3: CASSPDGVDGYTF. The CDR3 nucleotides read TGTGCCAGCAGTCCGGACGGAGTAGATGGCTACACCTTC. This chain uses TRBV28 with TRBJ1-2; D not resolved. The CDR3 extends over 13 amino acids. Germline CDR1 and CDR2: MDHEN and SYDVKM. V was trimmed by 5 bases and J by 6 bases, leaving 13 bases between them.

There are a few counts of this clonotype. The chain couples TRBV7-2 to TRBJ2-5, with 7 bases matching TRBD2. The CDR3 consists of 15 residues. V trimming: 3 bases; J trimming: 3 bases; junction bases outside the gene matches: 7. CDR1 and CDR2 (germline): SGHTA, FQGNSA. The CDR3 coding sequence is TGTGCCAGCAGCTTTCTCGACGGGGGGAAAGAGACCCAGTACTTC. Translated: CASSFLDGGKETQYF.

V and J are TRBV6-1 and TRBJ2-7; D is uncertain. Germline values: CDR1 MNHNS, CDR2 SASEGT. The CDR3 has 13 amino acids. V was cut by 2 bases and J by 2 bases, with 7 bases left in between. The CDR3 sequence is CASSEWLTYEQYF. In DNA, the CDR3 is TGTGCCAGCAGTGAATGGTTGACCTACGAGCAGTACTTC.

This clonotype occurred a few times. The chain has TRBV20-1 and TRBJ2-1; 10 bases line up with TRBD1. The closer fit of TRBJ2-7 to the DNA end suggests the J call may be wrong. The CDR3 runs to 13 residues. Germline values: CDR1 DFQATT, CDR2 SNEGSKA (reference sequence). The CDR3 bases are TGCAGTGCGTTTGACAGGGGGCGATGGGAGCAGTACTTC. Protein sequence: CSAFDRGRWEQYF.

The genes are TRBV29-1 and TRBJ2-7; D unresolved. The V end was cut by 4 bases, the J end by 3 bases, with 10 bases between. CDR1 and CDR2 from the germline V gene are SQVTM and ANQGSEA. The length of the CDR3 is 12 residues. CDR3 sequence (DNA): TGCAGCGTTGGACCCGGCGTCTACGAGCAGTACTTC. Amino acids: CSVGPGVYEQYF.

A few counts support this clonotype. In DNA form, the CDR3 reads TGTGCCAGCAGCCTACGCGGACAGGGAGACAATGAAAAACTGTTTTTT. The encoded protein is CASSLRGQGDNEKLFF. The gene calls are TRBV7-9 and TRBJ1-4, with TRBD1 matching 8 bases. Trimming took 5 bases from V and 5 from J; bases not matched to a gene: 10. Germline CDR1 is SEHNR and CDR2 is FQNEAQ (reference sequence). The CDR3 loop spans 16 amino acids.

This clonotype was seen only a few times. The V call is TRBV4-3, the J call TRBJ2-1, with TRBD2 matching over 9 bases. The CDR3 loop spans 14 amino acids. Trimming at V came to 7 bases and at J to 2 bases, leaving 3 bases not matched to a gene. Germline V gives CDR1 LGHNA, CDR2 YSLEER. The chain's CDR3 is CASKGGGAYNEQFF. The CDR3 DNA reads TGCGCCAGCAAGGGCGGGGGGGCCTACAATGAGCAGTTCTTC.

This clonotype was seen more than once but under ten times. The chain combines TRBV3-1 with TRBJ1-2; D uncertain. The germline V gene encodes CDR1 LGHDT and CDR2 YNNKEL (reference sequence). The CDR3 runs to 13 residues. Trimming left V 3 bases short and J 3 bases short, with 8 bases between. CDR3 coding DNA: TGTGCCAGCAGCCAGCCCCCAGACTATGGCTACACCTTC. It is translated as CASSQPPDYGYTF. Supplemented by reference TRBV3-1 and TRBJ1-2, the full variable domain reads DTAVSQTPKYLVTQMGNDKSIKCEQNLGHDTMYWYKQDSKKFLKIMFSYNNKELIINETVPNRFSPKSPDKAHLNLHINSLELGDSAVYFCASSQPPDYGYTFGSGTRLTVV.

The rearrangement links TRBV14 to TRBJ2-3, with 7 bases matching TRBD2. This CDR3 has 15 amino acids. V was clipped by 6 bases and J by 3 bases; unmatched bases: 9. Germline CDR1 SGHDN, CDR2 FVKESK. The chain's CDR3 is CASSPGAGRTDTQYF. The CDR3 DNA is TGTGCCAGCAGTCCTGGAGCGGGAAGGACAGATACGCAGTATTTT.

At least ten counts were recorded for this clonotype. The chain links TRBV9 to TRBJ2-7, with D unclear. CDR3 length: 14 amino acids. Per germline, CDR1 SGDLS and CDR2 YYNGEE. V was cut by 1 base and J by 1 base, with 9 bases left in between. CDR3 sequence (DNA): TGTGCCAGCAGCGTAAAGTTGTATTCCTACGAGCAGTACTTC. Residues: CASSVKLYSYEQYF.

The chain carries TRBV7-9 and TRBJ1-4; D perhaps matches TRBD1 (5 bases). Germline CDR1 SEHNR, CDR2 FQNEAQ (reference sequence). The V end lost 5 bases, the J end lost 8 bases, and 21 bases lay between the germline ends. The CDR3 runs 16 residues. The CDR3, as DNA: TGTGCCAGCAGCCGCCTTCAAGGACGGAGGGGAGAAAAACTGTTTTTT. It specifies CASSRLQGRRGEKLFF.

Only a few counts were recorded for this clonotype. This chain joins TRBV29-1 and TRBJ2-1, with 9 bases matching TRBD2. This CDR3 has 14 residues. V lost 7 bases to trimming and J lost 3 bases; unmatched junction nucleotides: 7. CDR1 and CDR2 (germline): SQVTM, ANQGSEA. This chain's CDR3 is CSGGLAPIYNEQFF. In nucleotides, the CDR3 is TGCAGCGGGGGACTAGCCCCAATCTACAATGAGCAGTTCTTC.

This clonotype occurred a few times. The chain uses TRBV29-1 and TRBJ2-7, with D perhaps matching TRBD1 (5 bases). Germline V lookup: CDR1 SQVTM, CDR2 ANQGSEA. This CDR3 has 13 amino acids. The V end lost 4 bases, the J end lost 3 bases, and 13 bases lay between the germline ends. CDR3 sequence: CSVVGDSLYEQYF. In DNA, the CDR3 is TGCAGCGTTGTCGGTGACAGCCTCTACGAGCAGTACTTC.

V usage is TRBV19 and J usage is TRBJ2-1, with D possibly matching TRBD2 (6 bases). From germline, CDR1 is LNHDA and CDR2 SQIVND (reference sequence). V was shortened by 6 bases and J by 0 bases, with 9 bases between the two germline ends. The CDR3 is 14 residues long. CDR3 amino acids: CASRCGDSYNEQFF. CDR3 DNA: TGTGCCAGTAGATGCGGGGACTCCTACAATGAGCAGTTCTTC.

This clonotype was observed a handful of times. The chain joins TRBV7-8 to TRBJ2-5, with D unclear. This CDR3 has 14 residues. The germline V gene encodes CDR1 SGHVS and CDR2 FQNEAQ. The ends were cut back, 2 bases at V and 5 bases at J, with 12 bases in the middle. The CDR3 is CASSLLGFGETQYF. CDR3 DNA: TGTGCCAGCAGCTTATTAGGCTTCGGCGAGACCCAGTACTTC.

The chain recombines TRBV7-2 with TRBJ2-7; TRBD2 matches 11 bases. The trim removed 1 base at V and 5 bases at J, leaving 7 bases unmatched. The CDR3 is made up of 16 amino acids. Germline CDR1 reads SGHTA; CDR2 reads FQGNSA. CDR3 protein: CASSLEASGRIHEQYF. The CDR3 DNA is TGTGCCAGCAGCTTAGAAGCTAGCGGGAGGATCCACGAGCAGTACTTC.

J is TRBJ1-4 and V is TRBV12-3 or TRBV12-4, with TRBD1 as a possible D gene (5 bases). There are 15 residues in the CDR3. V was trimmed by 6 bases and J by 5 bases, leaving 16 bases between them. The CDR3 loop reads CASSPTGTGNEKLFF. The CDR3 bases are TGTGCCAGCAGCCCCACGGGGACTGGGAATGAAAAACTGTTTTTT.